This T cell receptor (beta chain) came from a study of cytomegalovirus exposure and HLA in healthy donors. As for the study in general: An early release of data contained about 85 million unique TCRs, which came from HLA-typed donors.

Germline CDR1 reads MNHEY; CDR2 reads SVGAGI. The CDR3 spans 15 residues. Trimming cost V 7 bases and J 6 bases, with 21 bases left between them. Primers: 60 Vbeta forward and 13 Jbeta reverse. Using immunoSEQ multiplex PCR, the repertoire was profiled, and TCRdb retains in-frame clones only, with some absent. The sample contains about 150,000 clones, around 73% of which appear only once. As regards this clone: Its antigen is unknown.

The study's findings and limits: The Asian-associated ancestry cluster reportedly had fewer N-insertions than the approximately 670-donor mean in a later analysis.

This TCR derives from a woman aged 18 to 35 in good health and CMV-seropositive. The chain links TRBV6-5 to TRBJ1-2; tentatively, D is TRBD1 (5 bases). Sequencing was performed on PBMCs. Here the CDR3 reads CASTDLWTRLNGYTF. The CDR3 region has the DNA TGTGCCAGCACCGATCTATGGACACGATTAAATGGCTACACCTTC.